This TCR beta chain was sequenced in a study of Tregs in tolerant kidney transplant recipients. Points from the study as a whole: The small number of patients limits these findings pending further validation.

The CDR3 runs to 11 residues. The V gene's germline CDR1 is SEHNR and CDR2 FQNEAQ (reference sequence). Note on this clone: Its antigen is currently unknown. One end of the junction varies from germline; a read error may be responsible.

Sequenced by immunoSEQ multiplex PCR; TCRdb stores in-frame clones only, minus some. The data hold some 90,000 clones, with around 94% observed a single time. Sequenced: CD8+ T cells from blood. The chain joins TRBV7-9 to TRBJ1-1; D gene uncertain. The origin of this receptor is a human donor in good health. DNA for the CDR3: TGTGCCAGCAGCTTGAACCCTGAAGCTTTCTTT. It specifies CASSLNPEAFF.